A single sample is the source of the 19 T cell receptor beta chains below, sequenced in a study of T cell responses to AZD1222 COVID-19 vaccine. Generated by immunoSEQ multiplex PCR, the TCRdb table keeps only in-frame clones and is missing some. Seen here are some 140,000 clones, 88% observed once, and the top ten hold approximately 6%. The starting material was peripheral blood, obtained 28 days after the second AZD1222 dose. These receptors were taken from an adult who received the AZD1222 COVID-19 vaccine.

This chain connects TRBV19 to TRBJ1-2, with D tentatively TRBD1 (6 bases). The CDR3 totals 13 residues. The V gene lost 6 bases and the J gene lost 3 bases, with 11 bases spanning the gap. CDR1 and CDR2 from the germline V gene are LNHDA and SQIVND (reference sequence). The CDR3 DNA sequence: TGTGCCAGTAGCCGGGACACCGACTATGGCTACACCTTC. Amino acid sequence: CASSRDTDYGYTF.

In DNA form, the CDR3 reads TGTGCCAGCAGCTTGGGAGGGGCCAACATTCAGTACTTC. It codes for CASSLGGANIQYF. The V gene is TRBV11-2, the J gene TRBJ2-4, with 7 bases that match TRBD2. The CDR3 consists of 13 residues. Germline trimming cut 3 bases from V and 7 bases from J; bases unmatched to any gene: 3. Germline CDR1 is SGHAT and CDR2 is FQNNGV.

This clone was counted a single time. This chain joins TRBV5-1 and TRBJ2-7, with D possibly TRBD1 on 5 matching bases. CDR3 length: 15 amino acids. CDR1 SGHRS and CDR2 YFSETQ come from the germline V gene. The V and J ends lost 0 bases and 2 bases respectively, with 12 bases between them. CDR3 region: CASSLGSGIAYEQYF. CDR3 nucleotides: TGCGCCAGCAGCTTGGGCTCAGGGATCGCCTACGAGCAGTACTTC.

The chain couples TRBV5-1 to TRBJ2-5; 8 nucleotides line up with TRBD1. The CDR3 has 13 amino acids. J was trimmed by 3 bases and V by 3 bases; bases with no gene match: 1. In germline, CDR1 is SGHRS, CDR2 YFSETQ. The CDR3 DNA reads TGCGCCAGCAGCTCGACAGGGGAAGAGACCCAGTACTTC. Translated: CASSSTGEETQYF.

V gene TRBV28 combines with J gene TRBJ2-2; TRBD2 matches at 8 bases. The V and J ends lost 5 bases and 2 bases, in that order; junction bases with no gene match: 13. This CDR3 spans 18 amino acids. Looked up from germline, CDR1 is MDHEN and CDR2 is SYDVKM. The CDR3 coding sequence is TGTGCCAGCAGTCGAAAGACTAGCGACCGTTTAAACACCGGGGAGCTGTTTTTT. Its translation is CASSRKTSDRLNTGELFF.

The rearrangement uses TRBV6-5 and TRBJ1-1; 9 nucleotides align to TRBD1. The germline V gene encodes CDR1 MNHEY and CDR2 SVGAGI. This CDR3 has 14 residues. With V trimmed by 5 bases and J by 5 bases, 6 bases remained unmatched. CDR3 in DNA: TGTGCCAGCAGTCGGGGAGGGACAGGGACTGAAGCTTTCTTT. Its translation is CASSRGGTGTEAFF.

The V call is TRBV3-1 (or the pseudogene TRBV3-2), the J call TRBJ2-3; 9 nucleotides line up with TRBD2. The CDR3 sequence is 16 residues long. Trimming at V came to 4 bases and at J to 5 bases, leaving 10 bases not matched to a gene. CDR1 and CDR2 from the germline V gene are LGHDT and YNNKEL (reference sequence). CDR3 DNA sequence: TGTGCCAGCAGCCCTGGAAGAGCGGGAGGAGGAGATACGCAGTATTTT. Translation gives CASSPGRAGGGDTQYF.

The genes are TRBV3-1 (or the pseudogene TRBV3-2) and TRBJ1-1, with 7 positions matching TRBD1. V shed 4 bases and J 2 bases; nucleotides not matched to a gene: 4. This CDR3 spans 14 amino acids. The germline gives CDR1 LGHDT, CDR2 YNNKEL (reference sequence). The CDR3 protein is CASSPGDSNTEAFF. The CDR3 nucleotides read TGTGCCAGCAGCCCGGGGGACAGTAACACTGAAGCTTTCTTT.

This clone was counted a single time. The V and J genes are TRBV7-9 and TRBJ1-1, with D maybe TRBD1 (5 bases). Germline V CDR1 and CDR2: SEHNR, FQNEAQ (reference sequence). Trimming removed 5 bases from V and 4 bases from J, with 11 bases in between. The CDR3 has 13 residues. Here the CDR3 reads CASSPDSSTEAFF. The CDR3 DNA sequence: TGTGCCAGCAGCCCCGACAGTTCCACTGAAGCTTTCTTT.

Here the CDR3 reads CASSQDRENFYGYTF. DNA for the CDR3: TGTGCCAGCAGCCAAGATAGGGAGAACTTCTATGGCTACACCTTC. This sequence joins TRBV4-2 and TRBJ1-2; D is uncertain. Germline-derived CDR1 and CDR2 are LGHNA and YNFKEQ. V shed 0 bases and J shed 4 bases, with 12 bases lying between them. The CDR3 has 15 residues.

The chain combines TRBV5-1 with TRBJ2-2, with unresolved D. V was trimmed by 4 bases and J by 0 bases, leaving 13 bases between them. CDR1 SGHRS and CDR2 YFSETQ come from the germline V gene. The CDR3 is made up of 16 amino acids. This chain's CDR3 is CASSIVPGTNTGELFF. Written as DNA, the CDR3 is TGCGCCAGCAGCATTGTTCCTGGCACGAACACCGGGGAGCTGTTTTTT.

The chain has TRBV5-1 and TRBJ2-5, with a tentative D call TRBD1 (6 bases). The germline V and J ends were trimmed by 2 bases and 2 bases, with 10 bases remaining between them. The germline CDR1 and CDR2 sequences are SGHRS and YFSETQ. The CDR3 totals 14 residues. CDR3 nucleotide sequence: TGCGCCAGCAGCTTAGGGGGAAATCAAGAGACCCAGTACTTC. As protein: CASSLGGNQETQYF. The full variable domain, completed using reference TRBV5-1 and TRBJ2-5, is KAGVTQTPRYLIKTRGQQVTLSCSPISGHRSVSWYQQTPGQGLQFLFEYFSETQRNKGNFPGRFSGRQFSNSRSEMNVSTLELGDSALYLCASSLGGNQETQYFGPGTRLLVL.

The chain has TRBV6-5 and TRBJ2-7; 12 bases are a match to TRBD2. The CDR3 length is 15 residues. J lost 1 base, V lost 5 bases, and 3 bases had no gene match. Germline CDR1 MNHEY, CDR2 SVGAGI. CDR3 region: CASSRLAGDSYEQYF. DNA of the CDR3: TGTGCCAGCAGTAGACTAGCGGGGGATTCCTACGAGCAGTACTTC.

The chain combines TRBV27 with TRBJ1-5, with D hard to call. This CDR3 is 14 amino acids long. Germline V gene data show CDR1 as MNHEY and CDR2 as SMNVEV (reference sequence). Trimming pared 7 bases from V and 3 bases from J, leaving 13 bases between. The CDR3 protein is CASKSGRTNQPQHF. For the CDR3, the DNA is TGTGCCAGCAAGTCCGGACGGACCAATCAGCCCCAGCATTTT.

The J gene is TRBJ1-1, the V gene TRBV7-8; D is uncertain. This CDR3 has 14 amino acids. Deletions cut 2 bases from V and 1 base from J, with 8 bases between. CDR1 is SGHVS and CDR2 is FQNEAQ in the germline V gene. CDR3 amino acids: CASSLIEGNTEAFF. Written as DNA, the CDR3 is TGTGCCAGCAGCTTAATCGAGGGGAACACTGAAGCTTTCTTT.

The DNA of the CDR3 is TGTGCCAGCAGTGCTCCGGGAGGGAAACTGTTTTTT. This sequence encodes CASSAPGGKLFF. The chain couples TRBV9 to TRBJ1-4; D gene uncertain. From germline, CDR1 is SGDLS and CDR2 YYNGEE. The CDR3 consists of 12 residues. V lost 5 bases, J lost 11 bases, and 13 bases lay in between.

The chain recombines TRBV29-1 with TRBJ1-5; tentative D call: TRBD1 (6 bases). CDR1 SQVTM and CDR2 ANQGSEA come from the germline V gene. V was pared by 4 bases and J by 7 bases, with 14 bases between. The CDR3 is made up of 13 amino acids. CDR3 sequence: CSVVIPGEQPQHF. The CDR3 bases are TGCAGCGTTGTTATCCCAGGGGAACAGCCCCAGCATTTT.

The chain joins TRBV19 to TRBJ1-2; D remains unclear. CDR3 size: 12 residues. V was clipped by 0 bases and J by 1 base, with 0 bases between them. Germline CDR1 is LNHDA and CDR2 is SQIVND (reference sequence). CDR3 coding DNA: TGTGCCAGTAGTATAGATAACTATGGCTACACCTTC. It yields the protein CASSIDNYGYTF.

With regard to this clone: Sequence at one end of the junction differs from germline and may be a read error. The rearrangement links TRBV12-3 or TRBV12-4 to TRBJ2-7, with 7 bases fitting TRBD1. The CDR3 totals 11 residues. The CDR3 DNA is TGTGCCAGCAGGGAGGCCGGGACAGCAGACTTC. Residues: CASREAGTADF.